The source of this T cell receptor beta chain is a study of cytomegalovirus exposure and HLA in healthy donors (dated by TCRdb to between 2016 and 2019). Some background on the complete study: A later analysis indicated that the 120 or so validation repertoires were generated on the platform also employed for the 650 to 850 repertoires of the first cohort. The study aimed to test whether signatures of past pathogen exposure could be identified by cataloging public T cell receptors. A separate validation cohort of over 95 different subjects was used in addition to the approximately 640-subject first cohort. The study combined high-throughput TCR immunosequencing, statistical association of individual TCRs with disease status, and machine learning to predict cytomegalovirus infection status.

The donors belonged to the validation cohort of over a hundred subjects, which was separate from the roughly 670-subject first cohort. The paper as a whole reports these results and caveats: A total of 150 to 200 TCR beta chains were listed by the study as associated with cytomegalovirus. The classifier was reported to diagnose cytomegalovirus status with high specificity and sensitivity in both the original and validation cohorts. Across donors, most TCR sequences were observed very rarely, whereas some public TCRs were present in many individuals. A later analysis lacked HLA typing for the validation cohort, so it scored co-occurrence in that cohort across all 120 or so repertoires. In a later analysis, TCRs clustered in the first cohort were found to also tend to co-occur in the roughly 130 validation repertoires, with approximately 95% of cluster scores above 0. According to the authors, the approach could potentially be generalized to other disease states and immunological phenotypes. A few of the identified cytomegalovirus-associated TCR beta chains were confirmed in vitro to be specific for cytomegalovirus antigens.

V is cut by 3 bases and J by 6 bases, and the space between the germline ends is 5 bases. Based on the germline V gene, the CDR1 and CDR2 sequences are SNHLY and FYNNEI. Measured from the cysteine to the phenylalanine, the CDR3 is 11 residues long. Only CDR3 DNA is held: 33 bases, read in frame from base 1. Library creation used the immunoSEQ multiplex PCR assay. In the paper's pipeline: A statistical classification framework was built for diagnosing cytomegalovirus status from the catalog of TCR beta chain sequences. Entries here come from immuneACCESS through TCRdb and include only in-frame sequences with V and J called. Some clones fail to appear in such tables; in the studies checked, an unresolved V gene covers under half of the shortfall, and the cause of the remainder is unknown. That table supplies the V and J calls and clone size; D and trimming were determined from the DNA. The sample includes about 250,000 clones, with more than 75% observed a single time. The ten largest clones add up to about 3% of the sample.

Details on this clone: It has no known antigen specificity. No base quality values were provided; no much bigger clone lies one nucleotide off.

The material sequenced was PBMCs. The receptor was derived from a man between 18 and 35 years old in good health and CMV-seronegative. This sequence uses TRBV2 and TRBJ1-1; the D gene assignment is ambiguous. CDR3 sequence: CASSDLAEAFF. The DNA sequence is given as TGTGCCAGCAGTGACTTAGCTGAAGCTTTCTTT.